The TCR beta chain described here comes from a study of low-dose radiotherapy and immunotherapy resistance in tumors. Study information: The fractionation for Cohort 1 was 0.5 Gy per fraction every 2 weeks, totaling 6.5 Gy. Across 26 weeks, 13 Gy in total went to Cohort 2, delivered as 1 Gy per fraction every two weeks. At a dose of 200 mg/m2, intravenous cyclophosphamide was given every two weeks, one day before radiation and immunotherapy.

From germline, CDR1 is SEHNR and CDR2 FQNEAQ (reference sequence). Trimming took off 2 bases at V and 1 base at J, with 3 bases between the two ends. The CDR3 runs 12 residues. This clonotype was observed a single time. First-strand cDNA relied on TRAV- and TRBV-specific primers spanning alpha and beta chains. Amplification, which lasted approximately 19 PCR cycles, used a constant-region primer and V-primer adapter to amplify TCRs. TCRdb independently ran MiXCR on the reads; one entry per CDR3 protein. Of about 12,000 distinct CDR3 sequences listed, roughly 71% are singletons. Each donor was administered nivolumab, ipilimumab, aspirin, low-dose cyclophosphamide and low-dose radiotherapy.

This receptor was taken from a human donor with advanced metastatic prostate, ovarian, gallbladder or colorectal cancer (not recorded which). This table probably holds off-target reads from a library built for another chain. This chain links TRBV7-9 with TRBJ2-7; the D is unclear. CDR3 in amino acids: CASSLHSYEQYF. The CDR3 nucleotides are TGTGCCAGCAGCTTACATTCCTACGAGCAGTACTTC.